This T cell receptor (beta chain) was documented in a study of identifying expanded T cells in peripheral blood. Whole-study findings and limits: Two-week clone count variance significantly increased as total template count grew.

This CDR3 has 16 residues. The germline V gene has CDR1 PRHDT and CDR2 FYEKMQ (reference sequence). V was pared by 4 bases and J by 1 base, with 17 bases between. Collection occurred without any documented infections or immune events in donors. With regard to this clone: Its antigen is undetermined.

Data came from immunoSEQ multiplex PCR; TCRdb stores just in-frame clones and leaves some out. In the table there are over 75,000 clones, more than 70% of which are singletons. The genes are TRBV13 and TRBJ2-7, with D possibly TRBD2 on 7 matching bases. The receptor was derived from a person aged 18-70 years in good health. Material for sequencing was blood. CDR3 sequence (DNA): TGTGCCAGCAGCTCAACGGGGGGCCCCTTGTCCTACGAGCAGTACTTC. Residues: CASSSTGGPLSYEQYF.